A single sample is the source of the 27 T cell receptor beta chains below, sequenced in a study of identical twins. TCRdb re-analysed the 5' RACE reads in MiXCR, keeping a single row per CDR3 protein. The table records around 160,000 distinct CDR3 sequences, roughly 3.5% of them present only once. Sequences were obtained from memory T cells sorted from blood. The receptors here all came from a man between 18 and 29 years old in good health.

This clonotype was seen many times. The CDR3 sequence is CSAGSGTYEQYF. The CDR3 DNA is TGCAGTGCTGGCAGCGGAACCTACGAGCAGTACTTC. This chain links TRBV20-1 with TRBJ2-7, with a weak D call TRBD2 (5 bases). The CDR3 is made up of 12 amino acids. CDR1 is DFQATT, CDR2 SNEGSKA, per germline (reference sequence). V was pared by 5 bases and J by 2 bases, with 10 bases between.

This chain uses TRBV7-2 with TRBJ2-7; 9 bases fit TRBD1. The CDR3 contains 14 residues. Trimming took 4 bases from V and 7 from J; bases not matched to a gene: 8. Germline lookup yields CDR1 SGHTA and CDR2 FQGNSA. CDR3 residues: CASSSRQGGWEQYF. The CDR3 DNA reads as TGTGCCAGCAGCTCAAGACAGGGGGGCTGGGAGCAGTACTTC. The full variable domain, completed using reference TRBV7-2 and TRBJ2-7, is GAGVSQSPSNKVTEKGKDVELRCDPISGHTALYWYRQSLGQGLEFLIYFQGNSAPDKSGLPSDRFSAERTGGSVSTLTIQRTQQEDSAVYLCASSSRQGGWEQYFGPGTRLTVT.

This clonotype was counted between two and nine times. The CDR3 nucleotides are TGTGCCAGCAGCAAGAGCAGGCTAGCCGTGTCGGGGGAGCTGTTTTTT. Translated, it gives CASSKSRLAVSGELFF. The V call is TRBV3-1, the J call TRBJ2-2, with D possibly being TRBD2 (5 bases). Looked up from germline, CDR1 is LGHDT and CDR2 is YNNKEL (reference sequence). V was pared by 5 bases and J by 8 bases, with 21 bases between. The CDR3 is made up of 16 amino acids.

This clonotype was seen more than once but under ten times. The chain employs TRBV28 and TRBJ1-2; D remains unclear. Germline lookup yields CDR1 MDHEN and CDR2 SYDVKM. The CDR3 is 15 amino acids. V was shortened by 5 bases and J by 4 bases, with 17 bases between the two germline ends. This chain's CDR3 is CASSPQLGFSYGYTF. CDR3 nucleotide sequence: TGTGCCAGCAGTCCGCAGCTCGGGTTTTCCTATGGCTACACCTTC.

This clonotype has a count of ten or more. The chain links TRBV6-1 to TRBJ2-2, with D unclear. Trimming cost V 5 bases and J 7 bases, with 8 bases left between them. CDR3 size: 12 residues. In germline, CDR1 is MNHNS, CDR2 SASEGT. The CDR3 loop reads CASSPLFGELFF. In DNA form, the CDR3 reads TGTGCCAGCAGTCCCCTGTTCGGGGAGCTGTTTTTT.

Ten or more counts support this clonotype. This chain links TRBV18 with TRBJ2-3, with D perhaps TRBD2 (7 bases). In germline, CDR1 is KGHSH, CDR2 LQKENI. The ends were cut back, 4 bases at V and 6 bases at J, with 17 bases in the middle. The CDR3 extends over 15 amino acids. The CDR3, as DNA: TGTGCCAGCTCACAGGGACTAAAGGACAGTGATACGCAGTATTTT. The encoded protein is CASSQGLKDSDTQYF.

In this sample, this clonotype turned up many times. The chain is built from TRBV6-2 or TRBV6-3 and TRBJ2-3, with D unresolved. The V gene's germline CDR1 is MNHEY and CDR2 SVGEGT. With 3 bases removed from V and 6 bases from J, the gap between germline ends came to 13 bases. This CDR3 contains 14 residues. The CDR3 nucleotides read TGTGCCAGCAGTTATTACTCCGTCACGGATACGCAGTATTTT. Residues: CASSYYSVTDTQYF.

This clonotype was seen ten or more times. DNA of the CDR3: TGCAGCGTTGGGATCAATGAGCAGTTCTTC. This translates into CSVGINEQFF. This rearrangement joins TRBV29-1 to TRBJ2-1; no clear D gene. V dropped 4 bases and J dropped 6 bases, with 4 bases sitting between them. The germline V gene encodes CDR1 SQVTM and CDR2 ANQGSEA. The CDR3 extends over 10 amino acids.

This clonotype was found many times. V and J are TRBV4-1 and TRBJ1-5; perhaps TRBD1 as D (5 bases). Germline V gene data show CDR1 as MGHRA and CDR2 as YSYEKL. V lost 1 base to trimming and J lost 7 bases, with 11 bases between them. The CDR3 sequence is 14 residues long. This CDR3 reads CASSQVPKGQPQHF. The CDR3 coding sequence is TGCGCCAGCAGCCAAGTACCGAAGGGGCAGCCCCAGCATTTT.

This clonotype was counted ten times or more. The chain has TRBV5-1 and TRBJ1-1; 9 nucleotides agree with TRBD1. There are 13 residues in the CDR3. Germline loops: CDR1 SGHRS, CDR2 YFSETQ. The junction had 4 bases not matched to a gene; V was cut back by 5 bases and J by 5 bases. CDR3 DNA: TGCGCCAGCAGGACAGGGGGACCGACTGAAGCTTTCTTT. Amino acid sequence: CASRTGGPTEAFF.

This clonotype was detected ten times or more. The chain recombines TRBV12-3 or TRBV12-4 with TRBJ2-6; no clear D gene. V was trimmed by 6 bases and J by 1 base, leaving 10 bases between them. This CDR3 spans 15 amino acids. CDR3 nucleotide sequence: TGTGCCAGCAGACAAGAGCTTTCTGGGGCCAACGTCCTGACTTTC. Translating it yields CASRQELSGANVLTF.

There are many counts of this clonotype. The chain joins TRBV6-1 to TRBJ2-2, with D hard to call. CDR1 is MNHNS, CDR2 SASEGT, per germline. Trimming left V 6 bases short and J 5 bases short, with 10 bases between. This CDR3 has 13 residues. CDR3 sequence: CASRQQLTGELFF. As DNA, the CDR3 is TGTGCCAGCAGACAACAACTAACCGGGGAGCTGTTTTTT.

This clonotype was counted many times. The rearrangement uses TRBV7-9 and TRBJ2-7; the D is unclear. Germline-derived CDR1 and CDR2 are SEHNR and FQNEAQ (reference sequence). The CDR3 contains 13 residues. Trimming stripped 0 bases from V and 5 bases from J, with 8 bases between. The CDR3 region is CASSLANRDEQYF. In DNA, the CDR3 is TGTGCCAGCAGCTTAGCAAACCGGGACGAGCAGTACTTC.

This clonotype occurred many times. The V and J genes are TRBV4-3 and TRBJ2-7; 7 positions agree with TRBD1. Trimming at V came to 6 bases and at J to 5 bases, leaving 13 bases not matched to a gene. The germline gives CDR1 LGHNA, CDR2 YSLEER. This CDR3 has 15 amino acids. CDR3 in amino acids: CASSKGVRQGDEQYF. CDR3 nucleotide sequence: TGCGCCAGCAGTAAGGGGGTCAGACAGGGCGACGAGCAGTACTTC.

The sample holds many counts of this clonotype. CDR3 in amino acids: CASSSTGTSGNTGELFF. DNA of the CDR3: TGCGCCAGCAGCAGTACCGGGACTAGCGGGAATACCGGGGAGCTGTTTTTT. The gene calls are TRBV5-1 and TRBJ2-2, with 13 positions matching TRBD2. Trimming removed 4 bases from V and 5 bases from J; junction bases left unmatched: 8. CDR1 is SGHRS and CDR2 is YFSETQ in the germline V gene. The CDR3 has 17 amino acids. The variable domain in full, completed from reference TRBV5-1 and TRBJ2-2, reads KAGVTQTPRYLIKTRGQQVTLSCSPISGHRSVSWYQQTPGQGLQFLFEYFSETQRNKGNFPGRFSGRQFSNSRSEMNVSTLELGDSALYLCASSSTGTSGNTGELFFGEGSRLTVL.

The sample holds many counts of this clonotype. J is TRBJ2-7 and V is TRBV5-1; the D is unclear. The V gene's germline CDR1 is SGHRS and CDR2 YFSETQ. The V end lost 0 bases, the J end lost 0 bases, and 13 bases lay between the germline ends. This CDR3 has 16 amino acids. CDR3 region: CASSLDYVGNSYEQYF. Here the CDR3 DNA reads TGCGCCAGCAGCTTGGATTACGTCGGCAACTCCTACGAGCAGTACTTC.

This clonotype was seen at least ten times. The J gene is TRBJ2-1, the V gene TRBV10-1; 8 bases are shared with TRBD2. Germline-derived CDR1 and CDR2 are WNHNN and SYGVQD (reference sequence). This CDR3 is 14 amino acids long. V shed 3 bases and J 7 bases; nucleotides not matched to a gene: 5. CDR3 region: CASSDQRELNEQFF. CDR3 coding DNA: TGCGCCAGCAGTGACCAGCGGGAGTTGAATGAGCAGTTCTTC.

This clonotype was counted many times. The chain employs TRBV18 and TRBJ2-1; D may be TRBD2 (5 bases). V lost 0 bases and J lost 5, with 14 bases in between. Germline CDR1 is KGHSH and CDR2 is LQKENI. This CDR3 region has 16 residues. The DNA of the CDR3 is TGTGCCAGCTCACCACCCGTGGGCTCCGGGAACAATGAGCAGTTCTTC. Encoded protein: CASSPPVGSGNNEQFF. The full variable domain, completed using reference TRBV18 and TRBJ2-1, is NAGVMQNPRHLVRRRGQEARLRCSPMKGHSHVYWYRQLPEEGLKFMVYLQKENIIDESGMPKERFSAEFPKEGPSILRIQQVVRGDSAAYFCASSPPVGSGNNEQFFGPGTRLTVL.

This clonotype has a count of ten or more. The chain recombines TRBV20-1 with TRBJ2-1; D perhaps matches TRBD2 (6 bases). The germline V gene has CDR1 DFQATT and CDR2 SNEGSKA (reference sequence). This CDR3 is built from 16 residues. Trimming removed 3 bases from V and 1 base from J, with 16 bases in between. In nucleotides, the CDR3 is TGCAGTGCTAGCGGTCGCGGGACGATATCCTACAATGAGCAGTTCTTC. It codes for CSASGRGTISYNEQFF.

At least ten counts were recorded for this clonotype. The chain employs TRBV7-9 and TRBJ2-7, with 15 bases that match TRBD2. The CDR3 runs 17 residues. Germline CDR1 reads SEHNR; CDR2 reads FQNEAQ (reference sequence). The ends lost 5 bases at V and 7 bases at J; junction bases unmatched: 12. The CDR3 sequence: CASSISGLAGGPREQYF. CDR3 DNA: TGTGCCAGCAGCATATCTGGACTAGCGGGAGGGCCCAGGGAGCAGTACTTC. Full variable domain (rest looked up from reference TRBV7-9 and TRBJ2-7): DTGVSQNPRHKITKRGQNVTFRCDPISEHNRLYWYRQTLGQGPEFLTYFQNEAQLEKSRLLSDRFSAERPKGSFSTLEIQRTEQGDSAMYLCASSISGLAGGPREQYFGPGTRLTVT.

This clonotype was detected many times. The chain joins TRBV30 to TRBJ2-3; D might be TRBD1 or TRBD2, each matching 5 bases. Trimming pared 0 bases from V and 6 bases from J, leaving 10 bases between. CDR3 size: 13 residues. CDR1 is GTSNPN and CDR2 is SVGIG in the germline V gene (reference sequence). The CDR3 reads CAWSVRGADTQYF. CDR3 coding DNA: TGTGCCTGGAGTGTCCGGGGCGCGGATACGCAGTATTTT. Complete variable domain (other parts from reference TRBV30 and TRBJ2-3): SQTIHQWPATLVQPVGSPLSLECTVEGTSNPNLYWYRQAAGRGLQLLFYSVGIGQISSEVPQNLSASRPQDRQFILSSKKLLLSDSGFYLCAWSVRGADTQYFGPGTRLTVL.

There are a few counts of this clonotype. The chain links TRBV7-2 to TRBJ2-3, with 7 bases lining up with TRBD2. Trimming took 5 bases from V and 1 from J; bases not matched to a gene: 12. Germline V gene data show CDR1 as SGHTA and CDR2 as FQGNSA. This CDR3 spans 17 amino acids. The CDR3 sequence: CASSEQGIAGRTDTQYF. The DNA of the CDR3 is TGTGCCAGCAGCGAACAAGGTATAGCGGGCCGCACAGATACGCAGTATTTT.

In its sample, this clonotype was seen a few times. This may stem from a read error, because a much larger clone lies one nucleotide away. This sequence joins TRBV28 and TRBJ1-5; D perhaps matches TRBD1 (6 bases). The CDR3 covers 15 residues. Germline loops: CDR1 MDHEN, CDR2 SYDVKM. V was trimmed by 6 bases and J by 10 bases, leaving 22 bases between them. CDR3 sequence: CASSSITGLKHPQHF. The CDR3 nucleotides read TGTGCCAGCAGCTCTATTACAGGGCTAAAGCATCCCCAGCATTTT. Filled out from reference TRBV28 and TRBJ1-5, the complete variable domain reads DVKVTQSSRYLVKRTGEKVFLECVQDMDHENMFWYRQDPGLGLRLIYFSYDVKMKEKGDIPEGYSVSREKKERFSLILESASTNQTSMYLCASSSITGLKHPQHFGDGTRLSIL.

This clonotype has ten or more counts. This chain uses TRBV14 with TRBJ2-1, with D possibly matching TRBD2 (5 bases). V lost 0 bases and J 3 bases, leaving 18 bases between the germline ends. Germline lookup yields CDR1 SGHDN and CDR2 FVKESK. This CDR3 spans 18 amino acids. The CDR3 DNA reads as TGTGCCAGCAGCCAAGAAACCCCCCCACAAACTAGCTACAATGAGCAGTTCTTC. It is translated as CASSQETPPQTSYNEQFF.

This sequence joins TRBV3-1 and TRBJ1-3; 7 bases align to TRBD1. The germline gives CDR1 LGHDT, CDR2 YNNKEL (reference sequence). CDR3 size: 20 residues. Losses at the gene ends were 0 bases for V and 5 bases for J; bases not matched to a gene: 19. The CDR3 DNA sequence: TGTGCCAGCAGCCAAGATCTGAGGCAGTCGACAGGGTTCCAGCGAAACACCATATATTTT. Translated: CASSQDLRQSTGFQRNTIYF.

In this sample, this clonotype turned up many times. The V and J genes are TRBV27 and TRBJ2-7; perhaps TRBD2 as D (6 bases). V lost 3 bases and J 7 bases, leaving 13 bases between the germline ends. Germline CDR1 MNHEY, CDR2 SMNVEV (reference sequence). The CDR3 is made up of 13 amino acids. CDR3 DNA sequence: TGTGCCAGCAGTTTCCTTCAGGGAGGAGAGCAGTACGTC. Translated, it gives CASSFLQGGEQYV.

With respect to this clonotype: A much larger clone lies a single base off, so this may be a read error. The V call is TRBV20-1, the J call TRBJ1-6; possible D gene TRBD1, 5 bases. Per the germline V gene, CDR1 is DFQATT and CDR2 is SNEGSKA (reference sequence). This CDR3 has 15 amino acids. Here the CDR3 reads CSAPSAGERSSPLRF. The CDR3 DNA reads as TGCAGTGCTCCCTCGGCGGGGGAACGAAGTTCACCCCTCCGCTTT.